Listed below are T cell receptor beta chains from one sample, sequenced in a study of Ad26.COV2.S vaccination and SARS-CoV-2 variants. Using immunoSEQ multiplex PCR, the repertoire was profiled, and TCRdb retains in-frame clones only, with some absent. The sample shows roughly 150,000 clones, roughly 88% of them seen only once. Sequenced material: peripheral blood, taken after recovery from COVID-19. All receptors come from a human donor who had recovered from COVID-19. The CDR3 runs from the conserved cysteine through the conserved F or W. The order of the fields is J gene, V gene, D gene, clone size, CDR3 DNA, CDR3 protein. D genes are given only for firm matches. For some rows the clone size is stated as once, few or many, or as a class when expanded; others skip it.

J gene: TRBJ1-6; V gene: TRBV23-1; D gene: .; clone size: once; CDR3 DNA: TGCGCCAGCAGTCAATTGGACACAGAAGTAAATTCACCCCTCCACTTT; CDR3 protein: CASSQLDTEVNSPLHF
J gene: TRBJ2-7; V gene: TRBV10-2; D gene: TRBD2; clone size: .; CDR3 DNA: TGCGCCAGCAGTGAGTCTAAGCGGGGGGGCTTCGAGCAGTACTTC; CDR3 protein: CASSESKRGGFEQYF
J gene: TRBJ1-3; V gene: TRBV7-9; D gene: .; clone size: .; CDR3 DNA: TGTGCCAGCAGTTTATATATCAAGGGGACTGGAAACACCATATATTTT; CDR3 protein: CASSLYIKGTGNTIYF
J gene: TRBJ2-6; V gene: TRBV6-6; D gene: .; clone size: .; CDR3 DNA: TGTGCCAGCAGTGGACTGACAGGTGCTGGGGCCAACGTCCTGACTTTC; CDR3 protein: CASSGLTGAGANVLTF
J gene: TRBJ1-6; V gene: TRBV20-1; D gene: .; clone size: .; CDR3 DNA: TGCAGTGCTAGTTCATCGAGCTCCTATAATTCACCCCTCCACTTT; CDR3 protein: CSASSSSSYNSPLHF
J gene: TRBJ2-7; V gene: TRBV5-6; D gene: TRBD1; clone size: .; CDR3 DNA: TGTGCCAGCAGCCAGACCGGGACAGTCTACGAGCAGTACTTC; CDR3 protein: CASSQTGTVYEQYF
J gene: TRBJ1-2; V gene: TRBV19; D gene: .; clone size: .; CDR3 DNA: TGTGCCAGTAGTATAGCCGGACTACTAGGGGACGGGACGAATGGCTACACCTTC; CDR3 protein: CASSIAGLLGDGTNGYTF
J gene: TRBJ2-2; V gene: TRBV7-9; D gene: TRBD2; clone size: .; CDR3 DNA: TGTGCCAGCAGCTTCTTTCTGCTAGCGGGGGGATCACAGAGCGGGGAGCTGTTTTTT; CDR3 protein: CASSFFLLAGGSQSGELFF
J gene: TRBJ1-6; V gene: TRBV10-3; D gene: .; clone size: .; CDR3 DNA: TGTGCCGCCAGGAGGGAAGGGAATTCACCCCTCCACTTT; CDR3 protein: CAARREGNSPLHF
J gene: TRBJ1-4; V gene: TRBV7-9; D gene: .; clone size: .; CDR3 DNA: TGTGCCAGCAGCTTAGACGCCGCAACTAATGAAAAACTGTTTTTT; CDR3 protein: CASSLDAATNEKLFF
J gene: TRBJ2-5; V gene: TRBV5-6; D gene: .; clone size: .; CDR3 DNA: TGTGCCAGCAGCTTGCGCCAGATCTACCAAGAGACCCAGTACTTC; CDR3 protein: CASSLRQIYQETQYF
J gene: TRBJ2-7; V gene: TRBV6-2/TRBV6-3; D gene: TRBD1; clone size: .; CDR3 DNA: TGTGCCAGCAGTTACTCGAAAGGAAGGGCAGGGGGCGGCGAGCAGTACTTC; CDR3 protein: CASSYSKGRAGGGEQYF
J gene: TRBJ1-2; V gene: TRBV5-4; D gene: .; clone size: .; CDR3 DNA: TGTGCCAGCAGCCACCCCCGGGATACCGGGAACTATGGCTACACCTTC; CDR3 protein: CASSHPRDTGNYGYTF
J gene: TRBJ1-2; V gene: TRBV6-2/TRBV6-3; D gene: .; clone size: .; CDR3 DNA: TGTGCCAGCAGTTACCCGATGGGGGGCTACACCTTC; CDR3 protein: CASSYPMGGYTF
J gene: TRBJ1-1; V gene: TRBV28; D gene: TRBD1; clone size: .; CDR3 DNA: TGTGCCAGCATGTTTGGACAGGGGGCGGGCGGCACTGAAGCTTTCTTT; CDR3 protein: CASMFGQGAGGTEAFF
J gene: TRBJ2-7; V gene: TRBV7-2; D gene: .; clone size: .; CDR3 DNA: TGTGCCAGCACCCTCGCCCCGGGACAATTCGTCCACGAGCAGTACTTC; CDR3 protein: CASTLAPGQFVHEQYF
J gene: TRBJ2-5; V gene: TRBV6-5; D gene: .; clone size: .; CDR3 DNA: TGTGCCAGCAGTTACCAAGGACTGTCGCAAGAGACCCAGTACTTC; CDR3 protein: CASSYQGLSQETQYF
J gene: TRBJ1-1; V gene: TRBV28; D gene: .; clone size: .; CDR3 DNA: TGTGCCAGCAGAGAAGGAATCATGAACACTGAAGCTTTCTTT; CDR3 protein: CASREGIMNTEAFF
J gene: TRBJ2-5; V gene: TRBV7-9; D gene: TRBD1; clone size: .; CDR3 DNA: TGTGCCAGCAGCGAGGGACAGGGGCGGGAGACCCAGTACTTC; CDR3 protein: CASSEGQGRETQYF
J gene: TRBJ1-5; V gene: TRBV6-5; D gene: .; clone size: .; CDR3 DNA: TGTGCCAGCATTTGGGGGCCAGGCAATCAGCCCCAGCATTTT; CDR3 protein: CASIWGPGNQPQHF
J gene: TRBJ1-2; V gene: TRBV6-5; D gene: .; clone size: .; CDR3 DNA: TGTGCCAGTGGGGGAGCCAGTCGTGGCTACACCTTC; CDR3 protein: CASGGASRGYTF
J gene: TRBJ2-2; V gene: TRBV5-5; D gene: .; clone size: few; CDR3 DNA: TGTGCCAGCAGCCCCAGGGATACCGGGGAGCTGTTTTTT; CDR3 protein: CASSPRDTGELFF
J gene: TRBJ1-4; V gene: TRBV7-8; D gene: .; clone size: .; CDR3 DNA: TGTGCCAGCAGCTTCCTTAGTGTCTTACCTCTGTTTTTT; CDR3 protein: CASSFLSVLPLFF
J gene: TRBJ2-2; V gene: TRBV7-2; D gene: .; clone size: once; CDR3 DNA: TGTGCCAGCAGCCGCAGAGTCGTGGGAGGACTTAACACCGGGGAGCTGTTTTTT; CDR3 protein: CASSRRVVGGLNTGELFF